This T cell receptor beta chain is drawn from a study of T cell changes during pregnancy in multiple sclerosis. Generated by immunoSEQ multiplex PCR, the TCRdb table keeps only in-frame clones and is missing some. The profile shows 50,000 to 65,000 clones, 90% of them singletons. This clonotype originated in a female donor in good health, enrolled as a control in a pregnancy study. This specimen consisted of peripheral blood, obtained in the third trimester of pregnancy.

Here the CDR3 reads CASSSSSRGPIDTEAFF. The CDR3 bases are TGCGCCAGCAGCTCCTCATCCAGGGGCCCCATAGACACTGAAGCTTTCTTT. V usage is TRBV5-1 and J usage is TRBJ1-1, with D possibly being TRBD1 (6 bases). Germline lookup yields CDR1 SGHRS and CDR2 YFSETQ. CDR3 length: 17 amino acids. Trimming removed 3 bases at V and 3 bases at J, with 21 bases between.